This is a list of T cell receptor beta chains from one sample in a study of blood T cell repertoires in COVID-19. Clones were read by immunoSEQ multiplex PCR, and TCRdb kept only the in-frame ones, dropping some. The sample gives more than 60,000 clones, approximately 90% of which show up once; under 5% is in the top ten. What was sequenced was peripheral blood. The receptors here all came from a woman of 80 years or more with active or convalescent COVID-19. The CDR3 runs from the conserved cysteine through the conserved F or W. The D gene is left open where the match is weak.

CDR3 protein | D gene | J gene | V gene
CAIGQLSGANVLTF | . | TRBJ2-6 | TRBV10-3
CASSLADLAGGPDTQYF | TRBD2 | TRBJ2-3 | TRBV5-4
CASSRQEGQPQHF | . | TRBJ1-5 | TRBV12-3/TRBV12-4
CASSEPVQETQYF | . | TRBJ2-5 | TRBV25-1
CASSFPGQGDSGGETQYF | TRBD1 | TRBJ2-5 | TRBV7-2
CASSRRDRGPGGYTF | TRBD1 | TRBJ1-2 | TRBV5-6
CASSPYRDRGDEQYF | TRBD1 | TRBJ2-7 | TRBV4-3
CASSPGGPREKLFF | . | TRBJ1-4 | TRBV27
CASSLLDRGKETQYF | TRBD1 | TRBJ2-5 | TRBV27
CASTPGQGSYGYTF | TRBD1 | TRBJ1-2 | TRBV2
CSVRDRVDFGYTF | TRBD1 | TRBJ1-2 | TRBV29-1
CASSSGGNVEQYF | TRBD1 | TRBJ2-7 | TRBV7-2
CASSWTSGRSYNEQFF | TRBD2 | TRBJ2-1 | TRBV27
CASSRALAGSSRSYEQFF | TRBD2 | TRBJ2-1 | TRBV5-6
CSVPDRAPPYEQYF | TRBD1 | TRBJ2-7 | TRBV29-1
CASSLPGNGRGGYTF | . | TRBJ1-2 | TRBV28
CATSDLRDRAGKLFF | TRBD1 | TRBJ1-4 | TRBV24-1
CASSLTEETQYF | . | TRBJ2-5 | TRBV5-1
CASSPTGTGNYGYTF | TRBD1 | TRBJ1-2 | TRBV18
CASSDMTNYGYTF | . | TRBJ1-2 | TRBV19
CASRTFGQTGSYNSPLHF | . | TRBJ1-6 | TRBV28
CASSLAGRETQYF | . | TRBJ2-5 | TRBV7-7